This T cell receptor (beta chain) was identified in a study of blood T cell repertoires in COVID-19. V dropped 4 bases and J dropped 6 bases, with 16 bases sitting between them. Germline CDR1 is LGHDT and CDR2 is YNNKEL (reference sequence). The CDR3 totals 14 residues. TCRdb's table, derived via immunoSEQ multiplex PCR, lists solely in-frame clones and lacks some. The sample contains roughly 160,000 clones, more than 65% of which appear only once. This chain uses TRBV3-1 (or the pseudogene TRBV3-2) with TRBJ2-7; tentatively, D is TRBD2 (6 bases). The clonotype was recovered from a man over 45 who had recovered from COVID-19. The specimen was PBMCs or T cells enriched from blood (not recorded which). CDR3 region: CASSLSTLEGEQYF. The DNA for the CDR3 is TGTGCCAGCAGCCTTAGTACGTTGGAGGGCGAGCAGTACTTC.